This paragraph reports one T cell receptor (beta chain). Researchers ran immunoSEQ v3.0 at survey level. Using immunoSEQ multiplex PCR, the repertoire was profiled, and TCRdb retains in-frame clones only, with some absent. The data show 26,000 or so clones, with more than 70% seen just once and approximately 4.8% held by the top ten. The sample comes from a study of long-term antiretroviral therapy in people with HIV. Germline V gene sequence: CDR1 SGHDT, CDR2 YYEEEE. V lost 4 bases to trimming and J lost 4 bases; unmatched junction nucleotides: 14. The CDR3 spans 18 residues. The source material was unsorted PBMCs, sampled 3 years after starting antiretroviral therapy. V usage is TRBV5-6 and J usage is TRBJ2-2; TRBD1 matches at 9 bases. The sequence came from a man aged 18 to 29 with HIV. As DNA, the CDR3 is TGTGCCAGCAGCCCCGGTTTCTACAGGGGGCGCATCACCGGGGAGCTGTTTTTT. Protein product: CASSPGFYRGRITGELFF.